One sample yielded the 27 T cell receptor beta chains listed below, sequenced in a study of blood T cell repertoires in COVID-19. The table came from immunoSEQ multiplex PCR; TCRdb's copy has only in-frame clones and leaves some out. This table holds about 320,000 clones, 90% found once. Source material: PBMCs or T cells enriched from blood (not recorded which). These receptors were taken from a woman in her thirties who had been exposed to COVID-19.

V usage is TRBV2 and J usage is TRBJ2-4, with unresolved D. The CDR3 spans 15 residues. Trimming cost V 3 bases and J 5 bases, with 14 bases left between them. Germline V CDR1 and CDR2: SNHLY, FYNNEI. The chain's CDR3 is CASSESHGRQNIQYF. The DNA for the CDR3 is TGTGCCAGCAGTGAGTCTCATGGCAGGCAAAACATTCAGTACTTC.

CDR3 amino acids: CASSYGTAVYTDTQYF. CDR3 bases: TGTGCCAGCAGCTATGGGACAGCAGTATACACAGATACGCAGTATTTT. The chain has TRBV4-2 and TRBJ2-3, with 7 positions matching TRBD1. The CDR3 totals 16 residues. The germline gives CDR1 LGHNA, CDR2 YNFKEQ. The J segment lost 2 bases and the V segment lost 5 bases, leaving 10 bases of the junction unmatched.

This clone is labeled medium-sized. The chain employs TRBV28 and TRBJ2-2; the D gene is possibly TRBD1 (6 bases). V shed 2 bases and J shed 5 bases, with 6 bases lying between them. CDR3 length: 13 amino acids. Germline V gene lookup returns CDR1 MDHEN and CDR2 SYDVKM. CDR3 DNA sequence: TGTGCCAGCAGTTTAAGGGGGACCGGGGAGCTGTTTTTT. Amino acid sequence: CASSLRGTGELFF. Supplemented by reference TRBV28 and TRBJ2-2, the full variable domain reads DVKVTQSSRYLVKRTGEKVFLECVQDMDHENMFWYRQDPGLGLRLIYFSYDVKMKEKGDIPEGYSVSREKKERFSLILESASTNQTSMYLCASSLRGTGELFFGEGSRLTVL.

The chain links TRBV28 to TRBJ1-3; D ambiguous. The CDR3 loop spans 15 amino acids. Trimming left V 2 bases short and J 7 bases short, with 15 bases between. CDR1 is MDHEN, CDR2 SYDVKM, per germline. CDR3 DNA: TGTGCCAGCAGTTTACGACCCGATCGGGTTAACACCATATATTTT. Its translation is CASSLRPDRVNTIYF. The variable domain in full, completed from reference TRBV28 and TRBJ1-3, reads DVKVTQSSRYLVKRTGEKVFLECVQDMDHENMFWYRQDPGLGLRLIYFSYDVKMKEKGDIPEGYSVSREKKERFSLILESASTNQTSMYLCASSLRPDRVNTIYFGEGSWLTVV.

CDR3 residues: CASSQGPEPYTEAFF. The CDR3 DNA is TGTGCCAGCAGCCAAGGCCCGGAGCCTTACACTGAAGCTTTCTTT. The V call is TRBV9, the J call TRBJ1-1; no reliable D call. The V end lost 4 bases, the J end lost 3 bases, and 16 bases lay between the germline ends. The CDR3 is 15 residues long. Germline V lookup: CDR1 SGDLS, CDR2 YYNGEE.

The chain is built from TRBV2 and TRBJ2-5; a possible D gene is TRBD1 (6 bases). Germline V gene lookup returns CDR1 SNHLY and CDR2 FYNNEI. The CDR3 spans 13 residues. V lost 6 bases, J lost 2 bases, and 10 bases lay in between. The CDR3 nucleotides are TGTGCCAGCAGCCTCGACAGGCAAGAGACCCAGTACTTC. Its protein product is CASSLDRQETQYF.

This clone has only one observation. The junction shows a germline mismatch at one end, possibly a read error. J is TRBJ2-2 and V is TRBV19; D is perhaps TRBD2 (7 bases). CDR1 is LNHDA and CDR2 is SQIVND in the germline V gene (reference sequence). The CDR3 consists of 14 residues. The CDR3 reads CASSLEGGAGELFF. CDR3 coding DNA: TGTGCCAGTAGTCTAGAAGGGGGGGCCGGGGAGCTGTTTTTT.

A few counts support this clone. J is TRBJ1-2 and V is TRBV3-1 (or the pseudogene TRBV3-2); 7 bases agree with TRBD1. This CDR3 has 14 residues. Per germline, CDR1 LGHDT and CDR2 YNNKEL (reference sequence). V shed 3 bases, J shed 6 bases, and the junction held 7 bases outside the gene matches. The CDR3 here is CASSHNDRDDGYTF. The CDR3 DNA reads TGTGCCAGCAGCCATAATGACAGGGACGATGGCTACACCTTC.

The rearrangement joins TRBV7-7 to TRBJ1-5; the match to TRBD1 covers 9 bases. J gave up 1 base and V 2 bases, and 15 bases lay outside the gene matches. This CDR3 is 20 amino acids long. In germline, CDR1 is SSHAT, CDR2 FNYEAQ (reference sequence). The CDR3 DNA follows: TGTGCCAGCAGCTTACGCTGGAACAGGGGGCTCGGTATAAGCAATCAGCCCCAGCATTTT. Translated: CASSLRWNRGLGISNQPQHF.

This chain joins TRBV4-3 and TRBJ2-3; 11 bases line up with TRBD2. In germline, CDR1 is LGHNA, CDR2 YSLEER. The CDR3 length is 16 residues. The V gene end was trimmed by 1 base and the J gene end by 2 bases; junction bases not matched to a gene: 2. CDR3 nucleotides: TGCGCCAGCAGCCAAGGACTAGCGGGGAACACAGATACGCAGTATTTT. It specifies CASSQGLAGNTDTQYF.

This chain's CDR3 is CASSQGLQGAFGTNEKLFF. CDR3 DNA sequence: TGTGCCAGCAGCCAAGGCTTACAGGGGGCGTTCGGTACTAATGAAAAACTGTTTTTT. The chain joins TRBV3-1 (or the pseudogene TRBV3-2) to TRBJ1-4, with 9 bases matching TRBD1. Per germline, CDR1 LGHDT and CDR2 YNNKEL (reference sequence). The ends lost 1 base at V and 2 bases at J; junction bases unmatched: 11. The CDR3 contains 19 residues.

This rearrangement joins TRBV5-1 to TRBJ2-3; the match to TRBD2 covers 7 bases. The CDR3 is made up of 16 amino acids. The V gene's germline CDR1 is SGHRS and CDR2 YFSETQ. Germline trimming cut 1 base from V and 5 bases from J; bases unmatched to any gene: 10. The CDR3 spells CASSLKLAGEVDTQYF. The CDR3 DNA reads as TGCGCCAGCAGCTTGAAACTCGCGGGGGAGGTAGATACGCAGTATTTT.

The chain is built from TRBV5-1 and TRBJ1-1; D remains unclear. Germline CDR1 and CDR2: SGHRS and YFSETQ. The CDR3 runs 14 residues. V was shortened by 2 bases and J by 0 bases, with 8 bases between the two germline ends. The CDR3 sequence: CASSFYRMNTEAFF. The CDR3 nucleotides read TGCGCCAGCAGCTTTTACAGAATGAACACTGAAGCTTTCTTT.

This rearrangement joins TRBV25-1 to TRBJ1-4; D gene ambiguous. The CDR3 is 14 amino acids. Germline V CDR1 and CDR2: MGHDK, SYGVNS. V dropped 2 bases and J dropped 7 bases, with 11 bases sitting between them. CDR3 bases: TGTGCCAGCAGTGAAACCGGGTTGAGTGAAAAACTGTTTTTT. Its protein product is CASSETGLSEKLFF.

This clone has just one count. The chain is built from TRBV7-8 and TRBJ1-2, with D hard to call. V was cut by 3 bases and J by 8 bases, with 13 bases left in between. Germline V gene data show CDR1 as SGHVS and CDR2 as FQNEAQ. This CDR3 contains 13 residues. CDR3 in DNA: TGTGCCAGCAGCTTCGAAAGGGAGCGCGGCTACACCTTC. It codes for CASSFERERGYTF.

The rearrangement joins TRBV9 to TRBJ2-5, with 11 bases aligning to TRBD2. With 0 bases clipped from V and 1 base from J, the junction kept 2 bases outside the gene matches. The CDR3 is 16 residues long. Germline assignment: CDR1 SGDLS and CDR2 YYNGEE. CDR3 nucleotides: TGTGCCAGCAGCGTAGATCTAGCGGGGGGCCAAGAGACCCAGTACTTC. Translating it yields CASSVDLAGGQETQYF. Drawing the rest from reference TRBV9 and TRBJ2-5, the complete variable domain is DSGVTQTPKHLITATGQRVTLRCSPRSGDLSVYWYQQSLDQGLQFLIQYYNGEERAKGNILERFSAQQFPDLHSELNLSSLELGDSALYFCASSVDLAGGQETQYFGPGTRLLVL.

This rearrangement joins TRBV7-2 to TRBJ2-5, with 7 bases that match TRBD2. Germline V CDR1 and CDR2: SGHTA, FQGNSA. CDR3 size: 16 residues. V was clipped by 6 bases and J by 5 bases; unmatched bases: 15. The CDR3: CASRKRLAADGETQYF. In nucleotides, the CDR3 is TGTGCCAGCAGGAAGCGGCTAGCGGCCGATGGGGAGACCCAGTACTTC. The variable domain in full, completed from reference TRBV7-2 and TRBJ2-5, reads GAGVSQSPSNKVTEKGKDVELRCDPISGHTALYWYRQSLGQGLEFLIYFQGNSAPDKSGLPSDRFSAERTGGSVSTLTIQRTQQEDSAVYLCASRKRLAADGETQYFGPGTRLLVL.

The chain recombines TRBV10-3 with TRBJ2-7; 7 nucleotides match TRBD1. Looked up from germline, CDR1 is ENHRY and CDR2 is SYGVKD. The CDR3 runs 14 residues. The J segment lost 0 bases and the V segment lost 8 bases, leaving 7 bases of the junction unmatched. The CDR3 loop is CAIGSTGLSYEQYF. Here the CDR3 DNA reads TGTGCCATCGGATCGACAGGGCTCTCCTACGAGCAGTACTTC.

V is TRBV11-3 and J is TRBJ2-1, with TRBD1 as a possible D gene (5 bases). The CDR3 runs to 15 residues. CDR1 and CDR2 from the germline V gene are SGHNT and YENEEA. The V gene lost 0 bases and the J gene lost 4 bases, with 10 bases spanning the gap. CDR3 loop: CASSLDPSGYNEQFF. The CDR3 DNA follows: TGTGCCAGCAGCTTAGATCCTTCAGGGTACAATGAGCAGTTCTTC.

The chain combines TRBV19 with TRBJ1-2; no clear D gene. CDR1 and CDR2 from the germline V gene are LNHDA and SQIVND (reference sequence). The CDR3 covers 11 residues. Trimming cost V 6 bases and J 8 bases, with 10 bases left between them. The chain's CDR3 is CASRTDGGYTF. The CDR3, as DNA: TGTGCCAGTAGGACTGATGGCGGCTACACCTTC.

The J gene is TRBJ1-1, the V gene TRBV5-4, with 7 positions matching TRBD1. This CDR3 spans 14 amino acids. Germline CDR1 reads SGHNT; CDR2 reads YYREEE (reference sequence). The junction had 5 bases not matched to a gene; V was cut back by 4 bases and J by 2 bases. The CDR3 nucleotides read TGTGCCAGCAGCCCTCGAGGGGGCAACACTGAAGCTTTCTTT. Its protein is CASSPRGGNTEAFF.

J is TRBJ1-1 and V is TRBV25-1, with 12 positions matching TRBD1. The length of the CDR3 is 17 residues. Germline loops: CDR1 MGHDK, CDR2 SYGVNS. With 1 base clipped from V and 5 bases from J, the junction kept 8 bases outside the gene matches. This chain's CDR3 is CASSELAGTGGSTEAFF. The CDR3, as DNA: TGTGCCAGCAGTGAATTGGCCGGGACAGGGGGCAGTACTGAAGCTTTCTTT.

J is TRBJ2-1 and V is TRBV5-6, with 8 nucleotides matching TRBD2. V lost 0 bases to trimming and J lost 6 bases; unmatched junction nucleotides: 8. This CDR3 has 16 amino acids. Germline lookup yields CDR1 SGHDT and CDR2 YYEEEE. The CDR3 loop is CASSLAAGGVGNEQFF. CDR3 in DNA: TGTGCCAGCAGCTTGGCCGCGGGGGGCGTAGGCAATGAGCAGTTCTTC.

The chain is built from TRBV5-1 and TRBJ1-2; 7 positions agree with TRBD1. The germline V gene has CDR1 SGHRS and CDR2 YFSETQ. After removal of 5 bases from V and 6 bases from J, the junction contained 16 bases not matched to a gene. This CDR3 is built from 16 residues. Written as DNA, the CDR3 is TGCGCCAGCAGTACTGGCAGTATAGGGGGCGTAAATGGCTACACCTTC. This encodes CASSTGSIGGVNGYTF.

This sequence joins TRBV18 and TRBJ1-6, with TRBD1 identical over 9 bases. The CDR3 covers 18 residues. Germline trimming cut 1 base from V and 4 bases from J; bases unmatched to any gene: 8. Germline-derived CDR1 and CDR2 are KGHSH and LQKENI. The CDR3: CASSPQLWDRDYNSPLHF. The CDR3 DNA sequence: TGTGCCAGCTCACCACAGTTATGGGACAGGGATTATAATTCACCCCTCCACTTT.

The chain recombines TRBV5-4 with TRBJ1-2; D remains ambiguous. The CDR3 runs 13 residues. Trimming removed 3 bases at V and 5 bases at J, with 11 bases between. Germline values: CDR1 SGHNT, CDR2 YYREEE (reference sequence). The CDR3 DNA follows: TGTGCCAGCAGCTCGAGGGCACGATATGGCTACACCTTC. Encoded protein: CASSSRARYGYTF.

The CDR3 DNA reads as TGTGCCAGCAGCCCAGATAGCGGGAACTCCTACGAGCAGTACTTC. Amino acid sequence: CASSPDSGNSYEQYF. This sequence joins TRBV13 and TRBJ2-7; TRBD2 aligns across 8 bases. V lost 5 bases, J lost 0 bases, and 6 bases stayed unmatched. This CDR3 comprises 15 residues. The germline CDR1 and CDR2 sequences are PRHDT and FYEKMQ (reference sequence).